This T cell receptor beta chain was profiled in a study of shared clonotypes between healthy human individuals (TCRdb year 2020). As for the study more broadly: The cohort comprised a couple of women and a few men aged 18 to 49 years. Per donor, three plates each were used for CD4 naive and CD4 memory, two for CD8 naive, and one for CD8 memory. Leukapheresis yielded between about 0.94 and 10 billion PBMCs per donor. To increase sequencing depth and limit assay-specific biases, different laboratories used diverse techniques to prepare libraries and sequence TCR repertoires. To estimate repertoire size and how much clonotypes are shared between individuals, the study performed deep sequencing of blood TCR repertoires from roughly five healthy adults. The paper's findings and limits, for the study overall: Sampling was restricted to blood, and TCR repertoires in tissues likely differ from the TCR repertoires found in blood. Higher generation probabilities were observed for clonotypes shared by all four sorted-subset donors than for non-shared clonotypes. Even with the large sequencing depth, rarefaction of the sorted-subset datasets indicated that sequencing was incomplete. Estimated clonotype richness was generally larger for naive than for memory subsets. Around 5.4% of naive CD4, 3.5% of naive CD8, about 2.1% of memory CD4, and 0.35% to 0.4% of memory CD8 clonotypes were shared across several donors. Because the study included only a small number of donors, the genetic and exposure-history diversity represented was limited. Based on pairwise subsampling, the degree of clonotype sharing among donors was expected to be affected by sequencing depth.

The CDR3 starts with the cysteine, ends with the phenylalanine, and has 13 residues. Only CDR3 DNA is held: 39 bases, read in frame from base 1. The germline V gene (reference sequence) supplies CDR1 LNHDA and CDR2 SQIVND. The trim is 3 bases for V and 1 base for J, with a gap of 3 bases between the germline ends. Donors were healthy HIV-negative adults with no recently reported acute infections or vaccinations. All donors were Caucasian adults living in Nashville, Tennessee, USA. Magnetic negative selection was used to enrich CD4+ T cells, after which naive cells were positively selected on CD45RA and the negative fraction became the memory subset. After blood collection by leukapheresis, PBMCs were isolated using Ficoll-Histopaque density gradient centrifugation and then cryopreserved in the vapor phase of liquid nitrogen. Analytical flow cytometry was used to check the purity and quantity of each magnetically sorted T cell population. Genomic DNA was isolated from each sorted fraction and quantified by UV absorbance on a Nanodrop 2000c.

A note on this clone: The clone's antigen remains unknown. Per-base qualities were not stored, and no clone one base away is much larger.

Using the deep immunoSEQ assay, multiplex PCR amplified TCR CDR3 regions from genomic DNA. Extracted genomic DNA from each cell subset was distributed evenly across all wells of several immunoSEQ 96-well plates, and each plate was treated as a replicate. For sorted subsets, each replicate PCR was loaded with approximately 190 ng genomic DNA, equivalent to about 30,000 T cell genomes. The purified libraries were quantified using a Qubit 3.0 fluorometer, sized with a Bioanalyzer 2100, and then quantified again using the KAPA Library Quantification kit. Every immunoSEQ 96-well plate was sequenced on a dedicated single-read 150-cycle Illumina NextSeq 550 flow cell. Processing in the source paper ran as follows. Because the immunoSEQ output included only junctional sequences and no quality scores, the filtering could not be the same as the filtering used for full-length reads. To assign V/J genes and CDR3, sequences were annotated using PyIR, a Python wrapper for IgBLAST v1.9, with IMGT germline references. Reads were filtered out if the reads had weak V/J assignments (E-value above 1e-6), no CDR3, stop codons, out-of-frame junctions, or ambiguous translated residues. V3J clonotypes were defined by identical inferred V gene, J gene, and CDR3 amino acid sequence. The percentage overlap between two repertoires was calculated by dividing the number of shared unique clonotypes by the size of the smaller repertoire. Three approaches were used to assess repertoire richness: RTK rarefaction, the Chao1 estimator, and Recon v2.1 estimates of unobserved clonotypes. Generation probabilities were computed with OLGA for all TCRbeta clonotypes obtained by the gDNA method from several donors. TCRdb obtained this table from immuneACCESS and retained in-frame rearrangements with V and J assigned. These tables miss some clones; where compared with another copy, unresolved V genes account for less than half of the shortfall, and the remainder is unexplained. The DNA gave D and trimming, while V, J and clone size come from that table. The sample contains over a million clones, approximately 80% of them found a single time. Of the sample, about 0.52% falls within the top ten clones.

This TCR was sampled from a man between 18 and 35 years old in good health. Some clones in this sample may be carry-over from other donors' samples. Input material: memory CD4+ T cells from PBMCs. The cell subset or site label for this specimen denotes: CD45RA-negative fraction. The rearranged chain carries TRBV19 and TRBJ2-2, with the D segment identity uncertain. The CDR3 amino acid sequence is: CASSIVNTGELFF. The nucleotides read TGTGCCAGTAGTATCGTGAACACCGGGGAGCTGTTTTTT.